A single sample is the source of the 24 T cell receptor beta chains below, sequenced in a study of blood T cells in healthy people across ages. The authors ran a second PCR of roughly 6 to 12 cycles using a sample-barcoded 5' primer and a J-beta primer mix. TCRdb re-called the 5' RACE reads with MiXCR, one entry per CDR3 protein. The sample consists of fewer than 800,000 distinct CDR3 sequences, about 30% of them appearing once. Sequenced material: blood. Every receptor here comes from a woman of 80 years or more in good health.

With respect to this clonotype: This may be a read error, as it is one base from a much larger clone. The rearrangement joins TRBV12-3 or TRBV12-4 to TRBJ2-1; 9 nucleotides line up with TRBD2. The junction had 9 bases not matched to a gene; V was cut back by 10 bases and J by 14 bases. This CDR3 spans 11 amino acids. CDR3 nucleotides: TGTGCCAACAGGCGGACTAGCGTCGAGTTCTTC. Translation gives CANRRTSVEFF.

This clonotype was counted ten times or more. The chain carries TRBV30 and TRBJ2-3, with 8 positions matching TRBD2. CDR3 length: 15 residues. CDR1 is GTSNPN and CDR2 is SVGIG in the germline V gene (reference sequence). V dropped 5 bases and J dropped 3; count of bases not matched to a gene: 10. CDR3 nucleotide sequence: TGTGCCTGGTCCAAGGGCGGGGGGCAAACAGATACGCAGTATTTT. Residues: CAWSKGGGQTDTQYF.

The sample holds a few counts of this clonotype. This rearrangement joins TRBV6-2 or TRBV6-3 to TRBJ2-3; TRBD1 is a possible D gene (6 bases). The CDR3 loop spans 15 amino acids. The V gene's germline CDR1 is MNHEY and CDR2 SVGEGT. The germline V and J ends were trimmed by 6 bases and 1 base, with 14 bases remaining between them. The CDR3 DNA follows: TGTGCCAGCAGCTCGACAGGCCTCGGCACAGATACGCAGTATTTT. As protein: CASSSTGLGTDTQYF.

This clonotype was found many times. This may stem from a read error, because a much larger clone lies one nucleotide away. The CDR3 bases are TGTGCCACCAGCAACCGCAGGTCCGGGGGGAATGAGCAGTTCTTC. It translates to CATSNRRSGGNEQFF. The genes are TRBV15 and TRBJ2-1; 7 bases agree with TRBD2. CDR1 is LNHNV, CDR2 YYDKDF, per germline (reference sequence). The CDR3 is 15 amino acids. Trimming at V came to 4 bases and at J to 7 bases, leaving 10 bases not matched to a gene.

In regard to this clonotype: This may be a read error, as it is one base from a much larger clone. The CDR3 DNA follows: TGTGCCACCGCGGAGAGCGGGGGCCGGAATGAGCAGTACTTC. Translating gives CATAESGGRNEQYF. V gene TRBV15 combines with J gene TRBJ2-5; 8 bases align to TRBD2. This CDR3 has 14 amino acids. V trimming: 8 bases; J trimming: 11 bases; junction bases outside the gene matches: 16. CDR1 and CDR2 (germline): LNHNV, YYDKDF (reference sequence).

To note about this clonotype: A much larger clone differs by one base, so this may be a read error. This chain uses TRBV6-5 with TRBJ2-7; D is perhaps TRBD2 (5 bases). The germline V and J ends were trimmed by 0 bases and 10 bases, with 19 bases remaining between them. In germline, CDR1 is MNHEY, CDR2 SVGAGI. The CDR3 contains 15 residues. DNA for the CDR3: TGTGCCAGCAGTTACTCGCAGGCCCCCGGGGAGATCCAGTACTTC. The encoded protein is CASSYSQAPGEIQYF.

This clonotype was counted ten times or more. The genes are TRBV7-9 and TRBJ1-1; a possible D gene is TRBD1 (5 bases). Germline-derived CDR1 and CDR2 are SEHNR and FQNEAQ (reference sequence). The CDR3 covers 15 residues. Trimming left V 5 bases short and J 1 base short, with 14 bases between. The CDR3 nucleotides read TGTGCCAGCAGCACGACGGGGGGAGGGAACACTGAAGCTTTCTTT. Protein product: CASSTTGGGNTEAFF.

The chain links TRBV7-2 to TRBJ2-3; 12 positions match TRBD2. V shed 5 bases, J shed 4 bases, and the junction held 4 bases outside the gene matches. Germline-derived CDR1 and CDR2 are SGHTA and FQGNSA. The CDR3 loop spans 15 amino acids. The CDR3 nucleotides are TGTGCCAGCAGCATACTAGCGGGGGGTGCAGATACGCAGTATTTT. Residues: CASSILAGGADTQYF.

This clonotype has a count of ten or more. This sequence joins TRBV7-3 and TRBJ2-5; maybe TRBD1 (5 bases). Trimming stripped 4 bases from V and 7 bases from J, with 13 bases between. The CDR3 is 13 amino acids. The germline V gene encodes CDR1 SGHTA and CDR2 FQGTGA. The CDR3 here is CASSSRPRGTQYF. CDR3 DNA: TGTGCCAGCAGCTCCCGGCCTAGGGGGACCCAGTACTTC.

This clonotype was counted at least ten times. The chain employs TRBV20-1 and TRBJ1-2; D gene ambiguous. V was shortened by 6 bases and J by 2 bases, with 13 bases between the two germline ends. The V gene's germline CDR1 is DFQATT and CDR2 SNEGSKA (reference sequence). The CDR3 runs to 13 residues. CDR3 coding DNA: TGCAGTGCAGGGTCCCGTATGAACTATGGCTACACCTTC. Its protein is CSAGSRMNYGYTF.

The table lists this clonotype with many counts. V gene TRBV5-1 combines with J gene TRBJ2-7, with TRBD1 matching 9 bases. J gave up 6 bases and V 2 bases, and 9 bases lay outside the gene matches. Per germline, CDR1 SGHRS and CDR2 YFSETQ. The CDR3 totals 15 residues. The CDR3 coding sequence is TGCGCCAGCAGCTTTGAGGGACAGGGTCGGTCCGAGCAGTACTTC. This sequence encodes CASSFEGQGRSEQYF.

V is TRBV10-3 and J is TRBJ2-5; 11 positions match TRBD2. Germline loops: CDR1 ENHRY, CDR2 SYGVKD. This CDR3 has 19 residues. V gave up 4 bases and J gave up 0 bases; unmatched junction bases: 13. Written as DNA, the CDR3 is TGTGCCATCAGTGGGTTCCCGACTAGCGGGGTCAGGTACCAAGAGACCCAGTACTTC. Its translation is CAISGFPTSGVRYQETQYF.

CDR3 region: CASSLPGQGAYGYTF. CDR3 nucleotides: TGTGCCAGCAGCTTACCGGGACAGGGGGCATATGGCTACACCTTC. The chain combines TRBV7-9 with TRBJ1-2, with 12 bases fitting TRBD1. The CDR3 sequence is 15 residues long. The ends lost 2 bases at V and 5 bases at J; junction bases unmatched: 3. Per the germline V gene, CDR1 is SEHNR and CDR2 is FQNEAQ (reference sequence).

This clonotype was detected ten times or more. The chain couples TRBV20-1 to TRBJ2-1; 8 positions match TRBD2. The germline gives CDR1 DFQATT, CDR2 SNEGSKA (reference sequence). The CDR3 sequence is 16 residues long. V lost 0 bases, J lost 4 bases, and 8 bases stayed unmatched. The chain's CDR3 is CSARDWAGGRYNEQFF. CDR3 bases: TGCAGTGCTAGAGATTGGGCGGGGGGCCGATACAATGAGCAGTTCTTC.

This clonotype was detected a few times. The chain recombines TRBV7-8 with TRBJ1-1; D unresolved. The length of the CDR3 is 13 residues. In germline, CDR1 is SGHVS, CDR2 FQNEAQ. V lost 5 bases, J lost 1 base, and 8 bases lay in between. The CDR3 here is CASSQLRNTEAFF. The CDR3 coding sequence is TGTGCCAGCAGCCAACTAAGGAACACTGAAGCTTTCTTT.

This clonotype came up many times. The chain couples TRBV29-1 to TRBJ1-5, with no clear D. The CDR3 totals 10 residues. Germline V gives CDR1 SQVTM, CDR2 ANQGSEA. Trimming removed 4 bases from V and 9 bases from J, with 7 bases in between. CDR3 coding DNA: TGCAGCGTTGGAGACGGGCCCCAGCATTTT. Its protein product is CSVGDGPQHF.

The rearrangement uses TRBV7-3 and TRBJ2-2; D is possibly TRBD1 (5 bases). Germline CDR1 is SGHTA and CDR2 is FQGTGA. The CDR3 has 17 amino acids. V lost 1 base to trimming and J lost 1 base, with 13 bases between them. The CDR3 here is CASSLNPGMGNTGELFF. The CDR3 nucleotides read TGTGCCAGCAGCTTAAATCCAGGGATGGGGAACACCGGGGAGCTGTTTTTT.

This clonotype was counted at least ten times. The rearrangement links TRBV28 to TRBJ2-1; 13 bases are shared with TRBD2. The CDR3 contains 13 residues. Germline CDR1 and CDR2: MDHEN and SYDVKM. With V trimmed by 7 bases and J by 11 bases, 5 bases remained unmatched. Here the CDR3 reads CASIRTSGGQQFF. The CDR3 DNA is TGTGCCAGCATTCGGACTAGCGGGGGTCAGCAGTTCTTC.

This clonotype was recorded at least ten times. The chain carries TRBV20-1 and TRBJ2-7; the D gene could be TRBD1 or TRBD2 (5 bases each). The CDR3 totals 17 residues. Germline CDR1 DFQATT, CDR2 SNEGSKA (reference sequence). Trimming shortened V by 3 bases and J by 0 bases, and 21 bases separated the two germline ends. In DNA form, the CDR3 reads TGCAGTGCTAGCCGGGACGTAGGCTCTGCGGGCTCCTACGAGCAGTACTTC. Translation gives CSASRDVGSAGSYEQYF.

The chain has TRBV7-2 and TRBJ2-4; D is unclear. CDR1 and CDR2 (germline): SGHTA, FQGNSA. The CDR3 consists of 17 residues. Trimming removed 0 bases from V and 0 bases from J, with 12 bases in between. CDR3 loop: CASSLAGSGIAKNIQYF. The CDR3 DNA is TGTGCCAGCAGCTTAGCGGGCTCAGGAATAGCCAAAAACATTCAGTACTTC.

This clonotype was observed at least ten times. This chain connects TRBV14 to TRBJ2-7; perhaps TRBD2 as D (6 bases). The CDR3 covers 15 residues. V shed 3 bases and J shed 5 bases, with 17 bases lying between them. Germline CDR1 and CDR2: SGHDN and FVKESK. In DNA form, the CDR3 reads TGTGCCAGCAGCCAGGAGGGCCCCCTCAGGAACGAGCAGTACTTC. Encoded protein: CASSQEGPLRNEQYF.

This clonotype was recorded at least ten times. CDR3 sequence (DNA): TGTGCCAGCAGAACCTCGGAGATTAGCTCCTACAATGAGCAGTTCTTC. It is translated as CASRTSEISSYNEQFF. The chain has TRBV27 and TRBJ2-1, with unresolved D. Deletions cut 6 bases from V and 0 bases from J, with 15 bases between. The CDR3 consists of 16 residues. Germline V gene sequence: CDR1 MNHEY, CDR2 SMNVEV (reference sequence).

The sample holds many counts of this clonotype. J is TRBJ2-1 and V is TRBV7-8; 10 nucleotides match TRBD2. Germline CDR1 and CDR2: SGHVS and FQNEAQ. This CDR3 is built from 15 residues. The V and J ends lost 3 bases and 5 bases, in that order; junction bases with no gene match: 4. CDR3 DNA: TGTGCCAGCAGCTTTAGCGGGGGGACAAACAATGAGCAGTTCTTC. It codes for CASSFSGGTNNEQFF.

The chain joins TRBV5-1 to TRBJ2-2; 7 positions match TRBD1. Germline CDR1 is SGHRS and CDR2 is YFSETQ. This CDR3 is 15 amino acids long. The ends lost 2 bases at V and 4 bases at J; junction bases unmatched: 5. CDR3 nucleotides: TGCGCCAGCAGCTTTCGACAGGGACCCACCGGGGAGCTGTTTTTT. It specifies CASSFRQGPTGELFF.